These T cell receptor beta chains were read from a single sample in a study of cytomegalovirus exposure and HLA in healthy donors. Profiling relied on immunoSEQ multiplex PCR, and the TCRdb table lists in-frame clones only, not all of them. There are approximately 180,000 clones in the sample; more than 9.5% occur only once, and 7.8% lies in the top ten. Input material: PBMCs. The receptors shown here come from a man aged 50-59 years in good health and CMV-seropositive. The CDR3 runs from the conserved cysteine through the conserved F or W. D genes are given only for firm matches. A row's size may be missing; if present it is once, few, many or a size class.

D: -; J: TRBJ1-1; size: few; V: TRBV5-1; DNA: TGCGCCAGCAGTTCTCAGGGGCGGAACACTGAAGCTTTCTTT; CDR3: CASSSQGRNTEAFF
D: -; J: TRBJ2-1; size: -; V: TRBV14; DNA: TGTGCCAGCAGCCCCCTTGGGGGCCGCACCTACAATGAGCAGTTCTTC; CDR3: CASSPLGGRTYNEQFF
D: TRBD2; J: TRBJ2-1; size: -; V: TRBV28; DNA: TGTGCCAGCAGTTTGTTCCTAGCGGGGGCTAACAATGAGCAGTTCTTC; CDR3: CASSLFLAGANNEQFF
D: -; J: TRBJ1-2; size: -; V: TRBV7-8; DNA: TGTGCCAGCAGCTTAATAGCAGAGAACTATGGCTACACCTTC; CDR3: CASSLIAENYGYTF
D: TRBD1; J: TRBJ1-4; size: -; V: TRBV19; DNA: TGTGCCAGTAGTACAGGACAGGTCGCTAATGAAAAACTGTTTTTT; CDR3: CASSTGQVANEKLFF
D: -; J: TRBJ1-1; size: few; V: TRBV5-1; DNA: TGCGCCAGCAGCTTGGGCGGGGGCGTGGGACGTCTGAACACTGAAGCTTTCTTT; CDR3: CASSLGGGVGRLNTEAFF
D: -; J: TRBJ1-5; size: few; V: TRBV9; DNA: TGTGCCAGCAGCTCCGGGACATTGGGACAGCCCCAGCATTTT; CDR3: CASSSGTLGQPQHF
D: TRBD1; J: TRBJ1-4; size: -; V: TRBV11-3; DNA: TGTGCCAGCAAGAGGACAGGGGGTACTAATGAAAAACTGTTTTTT; CDR3: CASKRTGGTNEKLFF
D: -; J: TRBJ2-5; size: few; V: TRBV11-2; DNA: TGTGCCAGCAGCTTAGTTACGGGAAGGGAGACCCAGTACTTC; CDR3: CASSLVTGRETQYF
D: -; J: TRBJ2-5; size: -; V: TRBV18; DNA: TGTGCCAGCCTAATGCAGGGTAAAGGGACCCAGTACTTC; CDR3: CASLMQGKGTQYF
D: TRBD1; J: TRBJ1-1; size: few; V: TRBV10-3; DNA: TGTGCCATCAGTTCGGACAGGGGCTGGGAGACTGAAGCTTTCTTT; CDR3: CAISSDRGWETEAFF
D: -; J: TRBJ1-5; size: -; V: TRBV4-1; DNA: TGCGCCAGCAGCCCTGGGGGGTATAGCAATCAGCCCCAGCATTTT; CDR3: CASSPGGYSNQPQHF
D: TRBD2; J: TRBJ2-3; size: -; V: TRBV5-1; DNA: TGCGCCAGCAGCGTTAGCGGGGGCCGCACAGATACGCAGTATTTT; CDR3: CASSVSGGRTDTQYF
D: TRBD1; J: TRBJ2-7; size: -; V: TRBV29-1; DNA: TGCAGCGCCCGAAGGGGACAGCACTACGAGCAGTACTTC; CDR3: CSARRGQHYEQYF